This TCR beta chain derives from a study of identical twins. Overall study findings and caveats: High-abundance cord blood beta clonotypes had fewer insertions; memory repertoires showed none.

This clonotype was detected only a few times. What it recognizes is unknown. TCRdb re-derived calls from the 5' RACE reads in MiXCR, one entry per CDR3 protein. The sample has roughly 240,000 distinct CDR3 sequences, 6% to 8.5% seen once. CDR1 and CDR2 (germline): SQVTM, ANQGSEA. V was shortened by 5 bases and J by 4 bases, with 19 bases between the two germline ends. The CDR3 length is 15 residues. The same data also contributed to another study, on yellow fever vaccine responses in identical twins.

Sequenced sample: CD8+ T cells sorted from blood. V is TRBV29-1 and J is TRBJ2-3; D is possibly TRBD2 (6 bases). This sequence originates from a woman aged 18-29 years in good health. The CDR3 loop is CSVSRPTGVPDTQYF. The CDR3 nucleotides are TGCAGCGTTTCCCGGCCAACGGGAGTTCCAGATACGCAGTATTTT.